The 28 T cell receptor beta chains in this list originate from one sample, sequenced in a study of T cell changes during pregnancy in multiple sclerosis. Assay: immunoSEQ multiplex PCR; the TCRdb copy retains only in-frame clones and omits some. This repertoire shows 45,000 or so clones, approximately 90% found once; its top ten account for more than 0.9%. The starting material was CD4+ T cells from peripheral blood mononuclear cells, obtained after pregnancy. These receptors were collected from a female donor with multiple sclerosis, enrolled in a pregnancy study.

The rearrangement joins TRBV27 to TRBJ2-7, with 9 nucleotides matching TRBD1. Germline lookup yields CDR1 MNHEY and CDR2 SMNVEV (reference sequence). V lost 6 bases to trimming and J lost 3 bases; unmatched junction nucleotides: 3. The CDR3 length is 13 residues. The CDR3 region has the DNA TGTGCCAGCAGGGGACAGGGAAGCTACGAGCAGTACTTC. Translating it yields CASRGQGSYEQYF.

The rearrangement joins TRBV19 to TRBJ2-5, with 7 bases that match TRBD1. J was trimmed by 2 bases and V by 2 bases; bases with no gene match: 5. Germline V lookup: CDR1 LNHDA, CDR2 SQIVND (reference sequence). The CDR3 has 15 residues. CDR3: CASSIRRGRQETQYF. The CDR3 DNA follows: TGTGCCAGTAGTATACGAAGGGGGCGTCAAGAGACCCAGTACTTC.

The gene calls are TRBV27 and TRBJ2-2; TRBD2 matches 16 bases. Germline-derived CDR1 and CDR2 are MNHEY and SMNVEV (reference sequence). The CDR3 sequence is 19 residues long. V shed 5 bases and J 3 bases; nucleotides not matched to a gene: 9. CDR3 amino acids: CASSKPGLAGGTHTGELFF. CDR3 coding DNA: TGTGCCAGCAGTAAACCGGGACTAGCGGGAGGGACCCACACCGGGGAGCTGTTTTTT.

The chain carries TRBV5-4 and TRBJ2-2, with 7 bases fitting TRBD1. Germline loops: CDR1 SGHNT, CDR2 YYREEE (reference sequence). Unmatched junction bases numbered 5, after V lost 3 bases and J lost 0 bases. The CDR3 totals 16 residues. Here the CDR3 DNA reads TGTGCCAGCAGCTCAAAACAGGGGTCGAACACCGGGGAGCTGTTTTTT. Translating it yields CASSSKQGSNTGELFF.

The gene calls are TRBV29-1 and TRBJ2-7; 7 nucleotides agree with TRBD1. Unmatched junction bases numbered 7, after V lost 5 bases and J lost 0 bases. Germline V gives CDR1 SQVTM, CDR2 ANQGSEA. This CDR3 is 14 amino acids long. The CDR3 loop is CSVNRGSSSYEQYF. As DNA, the CDR3 is TGCAGCGTTAACAGGGGTTCATCCTCCTACGAGCAGTACTTC.

The rearrangement joins TRBV28 to TRBJ1-5; TRBD1 aligns across 9 bases. V shed 8 bases and J 5 bases; nucleotides not matched to a gene: 10. The CDR3 contains 15 residues. Germline V gene lookup returns CDR1 MDHEN and CDR2 SYDVKM. DNA of the CDR3: TGTGCCAGCGGGGGGGGACAGGGACCCGATCAGCCCCAGCATTTT. Protein: CASGGGQGPDQPQHF.

The chain couples TRBV30 to TRBJ1-5, with TRBD1 matching over 8 bases. Germline V gene lookup returns CDR1 GTSNPN and CDR2 SVGIG (reference sequence). Losses at the gene ends were 6 bases for V and 0 bases for J; bases not matched to a gene: 10. This CDR3 is 16 amino acids long. The DNA for the CDR3 is TGTGCCTGCGGAGGACAGGGTGGTTATAGCAATCAGCCCCAGCATTTT. Protein: CACGGQGGYSNQPQHF.

This chain connects TRBV28 to TRBJ1-3; unclear D gene. The V gene's germline CDR1 is MDHEN and CDR2 SYDVKM. CDR3 length: 13 amino acids. Deletions cut 5 bases from V and 7 bases from J, with 12 bases between. In DNA form, the CDR3 reads TGTGCCAGCAGTACCCCCCGGTTCAACACCATATATTTT. Translating gives CASSTPRFNTIYF. The full variable domain, completed using reference TRBV28 and TRBJ1-3, is DVKVTQSSRYLVKRTGEKVFLECVQDMDHENMFWYRQDPGLGLRLIYFSYDVKMKEKGDIPEGYSVSREKKERFSLILESASTNQTSMYLCASSTPRFNTIYFGEGSWLTVV.

The chain couples TRBV5-4 to TRBJ2-2, with D possibly TRBD2 on 6 matching bases. V dropped 5 bases and J dropped 6 bases, with 17 bases sitting between them. Germline V gene data show CDR1 as SGHNT and CDR2 as YYREEE (reference sequence). The CDR3 is 15 residues long. The CDR3, as DNA: TGTGCCAGCAGTAGGAGACTAGAGTCGGCCGGGGAGCTGTTTTTT. Translation gives CASSRRLESAGELFF.

This rearrangement joins TRBV5-1 to TRBJ2-3, with TRBD2 matching over 9 bases. V lost 3 bases, J lost 6 bases, and 8 bases stayed unmatched. The CDR3 has 15 residues. CDR1 is SGHRS and CDR2 is YFSETQ in the germline V gene. The CDR3, as DNA: TGCGCCAGCAGCTCGTTAGCGGGAGCGGTGGATACGCAGTATTTT. This codes for CASSSLAGAVDTQYF.

The chain joins TRBV18 to TRBJ2-2, with no clear D. Per germline, CDR1 KGHSH and CDR2 LQKENI. The CDR3 is 17 amino acids. V shed 3 bases and J shed 2 bases, with 16 bases lying between them. The CDR3 bases are TGTGCCAGCTCACCGCGTTTTGGGCCAGAAAACACCGGGGAGCTGTTTTTT. Translated: CASSPRFGPENTGELFF.

V gene TRBV5-1 combines with J gene TRBJ1-1; possibly TRBD1 for D (5 bases). The germline V gene has CDR1 SGHRS and CDR2 YFSETQ. The length of the CDR3 is 13 residues. V was clipped by 1 base and J by 6 bases, with 10 bases between them. The CDR3 DNA follows: TGCGCCAGCAGCTTGTCAGGGATGGCTGAAGCTTTCTTT. This translates into CASSLSGMAEAFF.

V usage is TRBV5-4 and J usage is TRBJ2-7; 11 bases agree with TRBD2. CDR1 is SGHNT, CDR2 YYREEE, per germline (reference sequence). J was trimmed by 0 bases and V by 2 bases; bases with no gene match: 7. This CDR3 is 17 amino acids long. The chain's CDR3 is CASSLGLAGGTSYEQYF. The DNA of the CDR3 is TGTGCCAGCAGCTTAGGCCTAGCGGGAGGAACCTCCTACGAGCAGTACTTC. Full variable domain (outside the CDR3, taken from reference TRBV5-4 and TRBJ2-7): ETGVTQSPTHLIKTRGQQVTLRCSSQSGHNTVSWYQQALGQGPQFIFQYYREEENGRGNFPPRFSGLQFPNYSSELNVNALELDDSALYLCASSLGLAGGTSYEQYFGPGTRLTVT.

The V and J genes are TRBV6-1 and TRBJ2-2; 9 bases align to TRBD1. V dropped 6 bases and J dropped 4; count of bases not matched to a gene: 6. This CDR3 contains 15 residues. Germline lookup yields CDR1 MNHNS and CDR2 SASEGT. CDR3 loop: CASRRDRVGTGELFF. The CDR3 DNA sequence: TGTGCCAGCAGGAGGGACAGGGTTGGCACCGGGGAGCTGTTTTTT.

This clone has just one count. This chain uses TRBV14 with TRBJ2-1; D ambiguous. Germline V lookup: CDR1 SGHDN, CDR2 FVKESK. This CDR3 is 12 amino acids long. Deletions cut 1 base from V and 12 bases from J, with 10 bases between. The CDR3 sequence is CASSQGSQVQFF. The CDR3 DNA reads TGTGCCAGCAGCCAAGGTTCCCAGGTGCAGTTCTTC.

This clone has a handful of counts. This chain connects TRBV4-1 to TRBJ2-2; 9 positions agree with TRBD2. The CDR3 has 17 residues. V lost 4 bases and J lost 3; bases outside the gene matches: 9. The germline CDR1 and CDR2 sequences are MGHRA and YSYEKL. The CDR3, as DNA: TGCGCCAGCAGCCGGGCCTTGGCGGGAGGGGACACCGGGGAGCTGTTTTTT. Amino acids: CASSRALAGGDTGELFF.

The V and J genes are TRBV28 and TRBJ2-7; 13 nucleotides agree with TRBD2. V shed 5 bases and J 1 base; nucleotides not matched to a gene: 8. From germline, CDR1 is MDHEN and CDR2 SYDVKM. The CDR3 is 17 amino acids. The CDR3, as DNA: TGTGCCAGCAGTCGTGGACTAGCGGGAGTACGGTCCTACGAGCAGTACTTC. Its protein is CASSRGLAGVRSYEQYF.

The gene calls are TRBV6-6 and TRBJ1-2, with 10 bases aligning to TRBD1. This CDR3 has 15 residues. With V trimmed by 6 bases and J by 4 bases, 8 bases remained unmatched. Germline CDR1 and CDR2: MNHNY and SVGAGI (reference sequence). The DNA of the CDR3 is TGTGCCAGCAGCCGTGACAGGGGGCTAAGCTATGGCTACACCTTC. Encoded protein: CASSRDRGLSYGYTF.

The gene calls are TRBV27 and TRBJ2-4, with 9 bases identical to TRBD1. CDR1 is MNHEY, CDR2 SMNVEV, per germline (reference sequence). The CDR3 runs to 16 residues. The junction had 5 bases not matched to a gene; V was cut back by 5 bases and J by 0 bases. CDR3: CASSPGQGLAKNIQYF. CDR3 in DNA: TGTGCCAGCAGTCCCGGACAGGGGTTAGCCAAAAACATTCAGTACTTC.

V gene TRBV28 combines with J gene TRBJ2-7, with D perhaps TRBD2 (5 bases). The CDR3 covers 13 residues. The germline CDR1 and CDR2 sequences are MDHEN and SYDVKM. Trimming removed 6 bases from V and 3 bases from J, with 12 bases in between. CDR3 in amino acids: CASSERGDYEQYF. CDR3 sequence (DNA): TGTGCCAGCAGCGAACGGGGAGACTACGAGCAGTACTTC.

The chain employs TRBV15 and TRBJ1-3; no definite D call. CDR3 length: 16 residues. V lost 0 bases and J 1 base, leaving 10 bases between the germline ends. CDR1 and CDR2 (germline): LNHNV, YYDKDF (reference sequence). CDR3 protein: CATSRDGPASGNTIYF. Here the CDR3 DNA reads TGTGCCACCAGCAGAGATGGGCCAGCATCTGGAAACACCATATATTTT.

The rearrangement joins TRBV29-1 to TRBJ2-7, with 8 positions matching TRBD1. The V segment lost 5 bases and the J segment 9 bases; nucleotides outside the gene matches: 12. The germline gives CDR1 SQVTM, CDR2 ANQGSEA. The CDR3 is 13 amino acids. DNA for the CDR3: TGCAGCGTTCAGGTGGACAGGGAAGTTCCGCAGTACTTC. It is translated as CSVQVDREVPQYF.

The V call is TRBV7-2, the J call TRBJ2-3, with D tentatively TRBD2 (6 bases). The germline CDR1 and CDR2 sequences are SGHTA and FQGNSA. V shed 2 bases and J shed 2 bases, with 11 bases lying between them. The CDR3 consists of 15 residues. The CDR3 DNA is TGTGCCAGCAGCTTAAGTTCGGGAGCCACAGATACGCAGTATTTT. Its translation: CASSLSSGATDTQYF.

The chain uses TRBV6-5 and TRBJ1-1; the D is unclear. V was clipped by 2 bases and J by 2 bases, with 9 bases between them. CDR3 length: 14 amino acids. The germline CDR1 and CDR2 sequences are MNHEY and SVGAGI. The CDR3 coding sequence is TGTGCCAGCAGTTACGGGAGCACTAACACTGAAGCTTTCTTT. Protein: CASSYGSTNTEAFF.

In this sample, this clone turned up once. This sequence joins TRBV4-2 and TRBJ1-2; D is unresolved. Trimming shortened V by 0 bases and J by 5 bases, and 10 bases separated the two germline ends. The CDR3 sequence is 14 residues long. Germline V gene data show CDR1 as LGHNA and CDR2 as YNFKEQ. CDR3 in amino acids: CASSQDGQSYGYTF. The CDR3 DNA is TGTGCCAGCAGCCAAGATGGGCAGAGTTATGGCTACACCTTC.

The chain joins TRBV5-1 to TRBJ2-1; TRBD2 might be the D (6 bases). CDR3 size: 16 residues. Trimming stripped 2 bases from V and 1 base from J, with 13 bases between. In germline, CDR1 is SGHRS, CDR2 YFSETQ. CDR3 loop: CASSFGGGNSYNEQFF. CDR3 nucleotide sequence: TGCGCCAGCAGCTTCGGCGGCGGGAATTCCTACAATGAGCAGTTCTTC.

V usage is TRBV4-1 and J usage is TRBJ1-1; tentative D call: TRBD1 (6 bases). Germline CDR1 reads MGHRA; CDR2 reads YSYEKL. Deletions cut 3 bases from V and 6 bases from J, with 14 bases between. This CDR3 spans 14 amino acids. CDR3 loop: CASSHRDKSPEAFF. CDR3 nucleotides: TGCGCCAGCAGCCACCGGGACAAAAGCCCTGAAGCTTTCTTT.

V and J are TRBV7-2 and TRBJ2-7; TRBD1 matches at 9 bases. Germline trimming cut 4 bases from V and 3 bases from J; bases unmatched to any gene: 4. Germline-derived CDR1 and CDR2 are SGHTA and FQGNSA. The CDR3 totals 14 residues. In DNA, the CDR3 is TGTGCCAGCAGCTCCGGGACAGGGAACTACGAGCAGTACTTC. Translated, it gives CASSSGTGNYEQYF.